The TCR beta chain under discussion was sequenced for a study of OX40 agonist ivuxolimab in advanced cancers. Study overall: The patients got ivuxolimab, which is an agonistic anti-OX40 (CD134) antibody. Earlier anti-PD-1, anti-PD-L1 or anti-CTLA-4 therapy was permitted; 40% had received some. The study's findings and limits: CD8+ T cells averaged more expanded clones than CD4+.

The CDR3 extends over 17 amino acids. Sequenced by immunoSEQ multiplex PCR; TCRdb stores in-frame clones only, minus some. Among 70,000 to 95,000 clones, around 90% were seen once, and the ten largest hold around 1.1%. As regards this clone: The antigen remains undetermined.

The TCR comes from an adult with an advanced solid tumor such as melanoma, head and neck, liver or kidney cancer. V and J are TRBV21-1 and TRBJ2-5; whether TRBD2, the table's D call, matches the DNA was not checked. TRBV21-1 corresponds to a pseudogene. Material: CD4+ or CD8+ T cells sorted from blood, obtained in a trial of the OX40 agonist ivuxolimab. In nucleotides, the CDR3 is TGTGCCACCCCAGCATCATCAACTAGCGGAGCACCCGAGACCCAGTACTTC. This gives the protein CATPASSTSGAPETQYF.